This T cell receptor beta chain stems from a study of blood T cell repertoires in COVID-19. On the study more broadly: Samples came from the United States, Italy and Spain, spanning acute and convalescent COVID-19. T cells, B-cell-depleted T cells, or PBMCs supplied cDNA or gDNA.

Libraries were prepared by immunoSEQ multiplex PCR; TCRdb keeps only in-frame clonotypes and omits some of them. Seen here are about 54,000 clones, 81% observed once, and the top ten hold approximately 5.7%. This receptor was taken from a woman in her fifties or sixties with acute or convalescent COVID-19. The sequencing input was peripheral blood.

CDR3 sequence reads: CASSNFLTRWGYEQYF. The CDR3 nucleotides are TGTGCCAGCAGCAACTTCCTGACTAGGTGGGGGTACGAGCAGTACTTC. The chain joins TRBV2 to TRBJ2-7; D may be TRBD2 (6 bases). The CDR3 has 16 residues. The germline V and J ends were trimmed by 6 bases and 4 bases, with 22 bases remaining between them. Germline lookup yields CDR1 SNHLY and CDR2 FYNNEI.